Described below is a single T cell receptor (beta chain) sequence and its context. How the authors handled the data: From reference gene primer amplification, estimates of nucleated cell counts were derived. Sequenced by immunoSEQ multiplex PCR; TCRdb stores in-frame clones only, minus some. The V and J calls and the clone size are those of that table, but D and trimming were determined from the DNA. The sample yields 140,000 to 150,000 clones, roughly 84% seen once. This record belongs to a study of blood T cell repertoires in COVID-19. Study as a whole: Whether acute or convalescent, the COVID-19 samples came from the United States, Italy and Spain.

The germline V and J ends were trimmed by 4 bases and 2 bases, with 16 bases remaining between them. There are 16 residues in the CDR3. Per the germline V gene, CDR1 is SGHNT and CDR2 is YYREEE (reference sequence). The sample consisted of peripheral blood. The rearrangement joins TRBV5-4 to TRBJ1-3; no reliable D call. The sequence derives from a human donor in a cohort sampled during active COVID-19. CDR3 protein: CASSPGSSYAGNTIYF. The CDR3 DNA reads TGTGCCAGCAGCCCAGGTTCCTCGTACGCTGGAAACACCATATATTTT. Full variable domain (outside the CDR3, taken from reference TRBV5-4 and TRBJ1-3): ETGVTQSPTHLIKTRGQQVTLRCSSQSGHNTVSWYQQALGQGPQFIFQYYREEENGRGNFPPRFSGLQFPNYSSELNVNALELDDSALYLCASSPGSSYAGNTIYFGEGSWLTVV.